This T cell receptor beta chain was recovered during a study of blood T cell repertoires in COVID-19. Turning to the study itself: Researchers got acute and convalescent COVID-19 samples from the United States, Italy and Spain. In each case, the material was cDNA or gDNA derived from T cells, B-cell-depleted T cells, or PBMCs.

Authors' processing steps: How many nucleated cells were present was estimated from reference gene primer amplification. The assay was immunoSEQ multiplex PCR, and TCRdb's table has in-frame clones only and misses some. From that table come the V and J calls and clone size; the DNA was used to work out D and trimming. The sample records under 85,000 clones, nearly 90% being singletons. Sequencing was carried out using peripheral blood. The receptor's source is a man in his fifties with acute or convalescent COVID-19.

CDR3 residues: CASSISGVGRNEQFF. The CDR3 DNA follows: TGTGCCAGTAGTATAAGCGGGGTCGGTCGGAATGAGCAGTTCTTC. The V call is TRBV19, the J call TRBJ2-1; 7 bases align to TRBD2. Trimming at V came to 2 bases and at J to 7 bases, leaving 8 bases not matched to a gene. CDR3 length equals 15 residues. Germline V gene lookup returns CDR1 LNHDA and CDR2 SQIVND (reference sequence).